What follows is one T cell receptor beta chain and its context. This entry belongs to a study of Graves' ophthalmopathy and Graves' hyperthyroidism. The V gene's germline CDR1 is ENHRY and CDR2 SYGVKD. The CDR3 length is 16 residues. V lost 2 bases to trimming and J lost 6 bases, with 16 bases between them. RNA transcripts provided the template for amplifying TCR beta CDR3 regions. RT-PCR with HTBI primers came first, then second-round multiplex PCR. TCRdb ran MiXCR on the multiplex PCR reads and lists one entry per CDR3 protein. The sample lists over a million distinct CDR3 sequences, about 38% occurring once.

The J gene is TRBJ1-4, the V gene TRBV10-3; D is perhaps TRBD1 (6 bases). Source material: peripheral blood or thyroid tissue (not recorded which). The receptor comes from an adult man with Graves' hyperthyroidism. The CDR3: CAISEPSGGRDEKLFF. CDR3 DNA sequence: TGTGCCATCAGTGAGCCTAGCGGGGGGCGCGATGAAAAACTGTTTTTT.